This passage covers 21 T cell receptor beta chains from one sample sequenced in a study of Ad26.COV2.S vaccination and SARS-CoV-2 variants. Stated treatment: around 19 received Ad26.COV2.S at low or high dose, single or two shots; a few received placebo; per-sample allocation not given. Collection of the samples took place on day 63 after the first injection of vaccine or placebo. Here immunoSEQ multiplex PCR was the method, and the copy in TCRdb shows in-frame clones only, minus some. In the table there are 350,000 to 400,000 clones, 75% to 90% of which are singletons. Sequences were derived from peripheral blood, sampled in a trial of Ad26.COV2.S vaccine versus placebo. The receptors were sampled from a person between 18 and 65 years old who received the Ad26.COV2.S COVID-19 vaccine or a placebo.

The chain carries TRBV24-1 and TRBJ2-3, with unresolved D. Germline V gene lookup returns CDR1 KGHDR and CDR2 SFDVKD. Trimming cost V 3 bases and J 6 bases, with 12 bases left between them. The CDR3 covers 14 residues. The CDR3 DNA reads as TGTGCCACCAGTGATAGCACTTTGGGGGATACGCAGTATTTT. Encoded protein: CATSDSTLGDTQYF.

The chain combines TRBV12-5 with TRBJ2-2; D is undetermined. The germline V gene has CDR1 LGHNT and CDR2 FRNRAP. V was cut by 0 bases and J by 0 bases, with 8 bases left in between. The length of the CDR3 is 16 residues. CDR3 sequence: CASGLVLRANTGELFF. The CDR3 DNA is TGTGCTAGTGGTTTGGTACTCCGAGCGAACACCGGGGAGCTGTTTTTT.

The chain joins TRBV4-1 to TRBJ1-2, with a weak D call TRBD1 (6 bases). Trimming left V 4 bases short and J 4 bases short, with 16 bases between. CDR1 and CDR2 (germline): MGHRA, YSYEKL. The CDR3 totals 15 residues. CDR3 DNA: TGCGCCAGCAGCCGAGACCGGGGGCGCGGCTATGGCTACACCTTC. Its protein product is CASSRDRGRGYGYTF.

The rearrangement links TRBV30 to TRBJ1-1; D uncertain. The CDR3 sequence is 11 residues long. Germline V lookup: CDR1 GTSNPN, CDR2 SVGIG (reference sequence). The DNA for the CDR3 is TGTGGCGGACGTCTGAACACTGAAGCTTTCTTT. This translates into CGGRLNTEAFF.

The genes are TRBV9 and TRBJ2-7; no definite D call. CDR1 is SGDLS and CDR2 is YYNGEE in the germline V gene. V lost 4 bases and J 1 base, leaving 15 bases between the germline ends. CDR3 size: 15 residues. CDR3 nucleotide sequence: TGTGCCAGCAGCCCTCGAGAGAGGCCGTCCTACGAGCAGTACTTC. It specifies CASSPRERPSYEQYF. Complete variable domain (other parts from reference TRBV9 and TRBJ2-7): DSGVTQTPKHLITATGQRVTLRCSPRSGDLSVYWYQQSLDQGLQFLIQYYNGEERAKGNILERFSAQQFPDLHSELNLSSLELGDSALYFCASSPRERPSYEQYFGPGTRLTVT.

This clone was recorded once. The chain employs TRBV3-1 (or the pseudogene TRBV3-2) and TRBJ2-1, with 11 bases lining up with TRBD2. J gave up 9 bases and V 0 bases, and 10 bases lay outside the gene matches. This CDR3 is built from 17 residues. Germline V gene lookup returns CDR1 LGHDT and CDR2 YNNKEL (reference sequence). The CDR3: CASSQDLASGRYGEQFF. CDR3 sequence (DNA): TGTGCCAGCAGCCAAGATCTGGCTAGCGGGAGGTACGGTGAGCAGTTCTTC.

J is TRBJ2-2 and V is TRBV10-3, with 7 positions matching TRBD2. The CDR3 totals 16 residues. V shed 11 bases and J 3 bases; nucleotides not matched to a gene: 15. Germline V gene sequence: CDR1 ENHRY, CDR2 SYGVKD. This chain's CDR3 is CASRLGGLRYTGELFF. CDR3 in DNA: TGTGCCTCCCGCCTCGGGGGACTACGGTACACCGGGGAGCTGTTTTTT.

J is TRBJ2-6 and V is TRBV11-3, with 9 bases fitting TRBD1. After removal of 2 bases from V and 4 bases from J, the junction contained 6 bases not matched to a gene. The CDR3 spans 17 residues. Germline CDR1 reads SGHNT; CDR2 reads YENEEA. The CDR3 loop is CASSLFDRGYGANVLTF. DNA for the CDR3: TGTGCCAGCAGCTTATTCGACAGGGGGTACGGGGCCAACGTCCTGACTTTC.

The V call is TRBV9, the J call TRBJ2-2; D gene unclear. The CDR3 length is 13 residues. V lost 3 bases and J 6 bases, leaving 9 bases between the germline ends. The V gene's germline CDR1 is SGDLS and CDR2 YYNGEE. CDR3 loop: CASSASGPGELFF. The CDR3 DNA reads TGTGCCAGCAGCGCCAGTGGTCCCGGGGAGCTGTTTTTT.

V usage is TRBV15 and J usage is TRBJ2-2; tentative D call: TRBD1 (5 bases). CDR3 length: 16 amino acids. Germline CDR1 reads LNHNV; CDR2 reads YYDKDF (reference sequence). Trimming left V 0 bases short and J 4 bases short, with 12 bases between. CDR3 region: CATSRETLGATGELFF. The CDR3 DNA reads TGTGCCACCAGCAGAGAGACCCTTGGGGCCACCGGGGAGCTGTTTTTT.

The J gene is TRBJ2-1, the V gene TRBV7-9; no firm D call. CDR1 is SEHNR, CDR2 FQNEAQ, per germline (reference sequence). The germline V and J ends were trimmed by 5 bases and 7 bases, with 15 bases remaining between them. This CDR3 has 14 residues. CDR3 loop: CASSLSTSGNEQFF. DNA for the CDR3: TGTGCCAGCAGCCTGTCTACCTCCGGGAATGAGCAGTTCTTC. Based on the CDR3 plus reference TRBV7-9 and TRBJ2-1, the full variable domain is DTGVSQNPRHKITKRGQNVTFRCDPISEHNRLYWYRQTLGQGPEFLTYFQNEAQLEKSRLLSDRFSAERPKGSFSTLEIQRTEQGDSAMYLCASSLSTSGNEQFFGPGTRLTVL.

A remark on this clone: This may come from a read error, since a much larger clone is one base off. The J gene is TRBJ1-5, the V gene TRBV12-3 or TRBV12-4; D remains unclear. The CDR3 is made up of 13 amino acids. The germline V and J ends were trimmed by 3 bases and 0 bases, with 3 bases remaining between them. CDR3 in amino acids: CASSLDSNQPQHF. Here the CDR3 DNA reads TGTGCCAGCAGTTTGGATAGCAATCAGCCCCAGCATTTT.

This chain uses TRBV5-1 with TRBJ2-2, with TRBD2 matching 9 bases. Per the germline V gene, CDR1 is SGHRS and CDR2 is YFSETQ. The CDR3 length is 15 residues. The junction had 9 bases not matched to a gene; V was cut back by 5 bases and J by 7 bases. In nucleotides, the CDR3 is TGCGCCAGCAGTGCTAGCGGGAAGGGAGGCGGGGAGCTGTTTTTT. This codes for CASSASGKGGGELFF.

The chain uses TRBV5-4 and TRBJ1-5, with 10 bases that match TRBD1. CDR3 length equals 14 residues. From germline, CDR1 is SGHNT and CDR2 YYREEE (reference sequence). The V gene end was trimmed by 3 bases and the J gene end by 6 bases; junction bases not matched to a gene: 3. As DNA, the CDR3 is TGTGCCAGCAGCTCGGACAGGGGGGTTCAGCCCCAGCATTTT. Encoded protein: CASSSDRGVQPQHF.

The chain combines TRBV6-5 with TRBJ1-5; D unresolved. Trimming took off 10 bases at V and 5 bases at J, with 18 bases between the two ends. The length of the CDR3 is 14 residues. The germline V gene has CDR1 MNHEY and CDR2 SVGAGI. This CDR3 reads CATAATFEHQPQHF. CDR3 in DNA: TGTGCCACCGCCGCAACGTTCGAACATCAGCCCCAGCATTTT.

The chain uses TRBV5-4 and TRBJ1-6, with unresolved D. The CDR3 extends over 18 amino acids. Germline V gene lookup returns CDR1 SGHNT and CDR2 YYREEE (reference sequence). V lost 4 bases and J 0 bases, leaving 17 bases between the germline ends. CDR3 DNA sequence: TGTGCCAGCAGCCCCTCCGTCGGCAGCCGCTCCTATAATTCACCCCTCCACTTT. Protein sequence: CASSPSVGSRSYNSPLHF.

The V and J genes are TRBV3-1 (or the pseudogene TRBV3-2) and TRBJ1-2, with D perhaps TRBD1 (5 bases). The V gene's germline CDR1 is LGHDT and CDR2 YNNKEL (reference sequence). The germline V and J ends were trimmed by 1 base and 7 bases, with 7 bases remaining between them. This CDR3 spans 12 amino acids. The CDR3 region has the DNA TGTGCCAGCAGCCAAGCAGGGTTTGGCTACACCTTC. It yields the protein CASSQAGFGYTF.

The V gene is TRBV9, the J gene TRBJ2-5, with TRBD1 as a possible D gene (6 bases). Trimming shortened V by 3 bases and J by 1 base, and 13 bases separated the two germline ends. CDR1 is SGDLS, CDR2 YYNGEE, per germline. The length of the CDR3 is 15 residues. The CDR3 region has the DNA TGTGCCAGCAGCGCCTTCGGGACAACCCAAGAGACCCAGTACTTC. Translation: CASSAFGTTQETQYF.

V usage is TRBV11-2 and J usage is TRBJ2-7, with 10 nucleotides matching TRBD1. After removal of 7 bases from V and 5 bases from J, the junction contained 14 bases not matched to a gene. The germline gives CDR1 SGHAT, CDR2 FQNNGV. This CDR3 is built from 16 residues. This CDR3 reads CASTPYIGQGVNEQYF. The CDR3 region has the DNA TGTGCCAGCACCCCTTACATAGGACAGGGGGTCAACGAGCAGTACTTC.

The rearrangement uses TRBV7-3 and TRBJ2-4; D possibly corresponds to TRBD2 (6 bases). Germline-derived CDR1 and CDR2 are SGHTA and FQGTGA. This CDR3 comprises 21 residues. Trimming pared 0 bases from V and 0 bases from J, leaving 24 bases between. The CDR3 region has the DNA TGTGCCAGCAGCTTAACGGCAAGGGAGGATCGGGCTATTCCAGCCAAAAACATTCAGTACTTC. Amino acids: CASSLTAREDRAIPAKNIQYF.

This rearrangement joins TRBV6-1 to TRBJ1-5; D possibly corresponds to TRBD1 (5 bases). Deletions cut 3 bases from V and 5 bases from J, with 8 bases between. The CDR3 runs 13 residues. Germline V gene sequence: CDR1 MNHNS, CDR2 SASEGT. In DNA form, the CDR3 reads TGTGCCAGCAGTGACAGGGTTGATCAGCCCCAGCATTTT. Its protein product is CASSDRVDQPQHF.